These 22 T cell receptor beta chains share one sample of origin, sequenced in a study of blood T cell repertoires in COVID-19 (dated by TCRdb to the early 2020s). The receptor library was made with the immunoSEQ multiplex PCR assay. TCRdb stores this immuneACCESS table with in-frame sequences only. Part of the clones is absent; in the studies checked, under half of the shortfall reflects unresolved V genes, and no reason is known for the rest. Here the sample has about 150,000 clones; approximately 86% occur a single time. About 8.8% of the sample belongs to the ten largest clones. The source material was peripheral blood. The receptors come from a woman older than 75 with COVID-19, enrolled during active disease.

Concerning this clone itself: The junction departs from germline at one end; a sequencing error may be responsible. This chain uses TRBV7-7 with TRBJ2-1; 8 bases are shared with TRBD1. There are 13 residues in the CDR3. Germline assignment: CDR1 SSHAT and CDR2 FNYEAQ (reference sequence). CDR3 sequence: CASSQDRAWEQFF. For the CDR3, the DNA is TGTGCTAGCAGCCAGGACAGGGCTTGGGAGCAGTTCTTC.

The chain employs TRBV6-1 and TRBJ2-6, with D possibly matching TRBD1 (6 bases). V lost 1 base and J 0 bases, leaving 13 bases between the germline ends. The CDR3 covers 18 residues. Looked up from germline, CDR1 is MNHNS and CDR2 is SASEGT. The DNA of the CDR3 is TGTGCCAGCAGTGAAGGGGGGCTGGGGTTCTCTGGGGCCAACGTCCTGACTTTC. Its translation is CASSEGGLGFSGANVLTF.

J is TRBJ2-7 and V is TRBV2, with D perhaps matching TRBD1 (6 bases). Trimming removed 7 bases at V and 7 bases at J, with 20 bases between. Germline CDR1 reads SNHLY; CDR2 reads FYNNEI. This CDR3 region has 14 residues. The CDR3 protein is CASTPRNPTGEQYF. The CDR3 DNA follows: TGTGCCAGCACCCCGAGGAATCCTACAGGGGAGCAGTACTTC.

The V gene is TRBV15, the J gene TRBJ1-5; D is ambiguous. The length of the CDR3 is 14 residues. V was shortened by 1 base and J by 5 bases, with 9 bases between the two germline ends. Germline lookup yields CDR1 LNHNV and CDR2 YYDKDF (reference sequence). The CDR3 nucleotides are TGTGCCACCAGCAGAGCTCCGAGGGATCAGCCCCAGCATTTT. Translation gives CATSRAPRDQPQHF.

Only one count was recorded for this clone. Here the CDR3 reads CASSFSDSPGDTQYF. The DNA of the CDR3 is TGTGCCAGCAGCTTTTCGGACAGTCCCGGGGATACGCAGTATTTT. The gene calls are TRBV7-3 and TRBJ2-3; possible D gene TRBD1, 6 bases. Germline V gene data show CDR1 as SGHTA and CDR2 as FQGTGA. Trimming removed 3 bases at V and 6 bases at J, with 16 bases between. The CDR3 has 15 residues.

The genes are TRBV4-1 and TRBJ1-1; D may be TRBD1 (5 bases). The CDR3 runs 13 residues. V was pared by 0 bases and J by 6 bases, with 8 bases between. Looked up from germline, CDR1 is MGHRA and CDR2 is YSYEKL. The CDR3 DNA reads TGCGCCAGCAGCCAAGATGGGGCGGCTGAAGCTTTCTTT. It yields the protein CASSQDGAAEAFF.

The rearrangement uses TRBV6-5 and TRBJ1-1; no reliable D call. From germline, CDR1 is MNHEY and CDR2 SVGAGI. V lost 2 bases to trimming and J lost 1 base, with 8 bases between them. The CDR3 has 14 amino acids. CDR3 amino acids: CASSYQARNTEAFF. CDR3 in DNA: TGTGCCAGCAGTTACCAAGCACGGAACACTGAAGCTTTCTTT.

The rearrangement joins TRBV7-9 to TRBJ2-7, with 10 bases lining up with TRBD2. The ends lost 5 bases at V and 7 bases at J; junction bases unmatched: 11. CDR3 size: 15 residues. Germline values: CDR1 SEHNR, CDR2 FQNEAQ (reference sequence). CDR3 in DNA: TGTGCCAGCAGCCCCGGGCTAGCGGGAGTAAGTGAGCAGTACTTC. Translating gives CASSPGLAGVSEQYF.

The rearrangement uses TRBV9 and TRBJ2-5; D is undetermined. The CDR3 runs 13 residues. Germline V gene data show CDR1 as SGDLS and CDR2 as YYNGEE. Trimming pared 0 bases from V and 1 base from J, leaving 4 bases between. CDR3 nucleotide sequence: TGTGCCAGCAGCGTAGGTCTCCAAGAGACCCAGTACTTC. It is translated as CASSVGLQETQYF.

The chain couples TRBV5-1 to TRBJ2-1; a weak D match, TRBD2 (6 bases). The V gene lost 4 bases and the J gene lost 9 bases, with 14 bases spanning the gap. CDR3 length equals 13 residues. CDR1 and CDR2 (germline): SGHRS, YFSETQ. CDR3 in amino acids: CASSRAGNSEQFF. CDR3 DNA: TGCGCCAGCAGCCGGGCGGGAAATAGTGAGCAGTTCTTC.

The V gene is TRBV5-1, the J gene TRBJ1-1; D is perhaps TRBD1 (5 bases). Trimming took off 4 bases at V and 11 bases at J, with 12 bases between the two ends. CDR1 SGHRS and CDR2 YFSETQ come from the germline V gene. CDR3 length: 11 residues. CDR3: CASSNGAWAFF. The CDR3 region has the DNA TGCGCCAGCAGCAATGGGGCCTGGGCTTTCTTT.

This clone was observed many times. The CDR3 here is CASRPLQNTGELFF. CDR3 nucleotide sequence: TGTGCCAGCCGTCCTTTACAGAACACCGGGGAGCTGTTTTTT. The rearrangement joins TRBV6-5 to TRBJ2-2; D gene ambiguous. CDR1 MNHEY and CDR2 SVGAGI come from the germline V gene. Trimming shortened V by 8 bases and J by 1 base, and 11 bases separated the two germline ends. The CDR3 extends over 14 amino acids.

The chain is built from TRBV5-4 and TRBJ2-5; the match to TRBD2 covers 14 bases. J lost 5 bases, V lost 1 base, and 4 bases had no gene match. Germline lookup yields CDR1 SGHNT and CDR2 YYREEE (reference sequence). CDR3 length: 16 amino acids. The CDR3 region has the DNA TGTGCCAGCAGCTTGAGACTAGCGGGAGGGTTGGAGACCCAGTACTTC. This sequence encodes CASSLRLAGGLETQYF.

This rearrangement joins TRBV5-1 to TRBJ1-2, with 10 nucleotides matching TRBD1. CDR3 length: 14 amino acids. Germline-derived CDR1 and CDR2 are SGHRS and YFSETQ. The junction had 9 bases not matched to a gene; V was cut back by 4 bases and J by 9 bases. The CDR3 DNA follows: TGCGCCAGCAGCCCCCTGACAGGGGGCGAACGCTACACCTTC. Its protein is CASSPLTGGERYTF.

This chain uses TRBV5-1 with TRBJ1-1, with a tentative D call TRBD1 (5 bases). V gave up 4 bases and J gave up 5 bases, with 12 bases separating them. The CDR3 is made up of 13 amino acids. Germline V gene data show CDR1 as SGHRS and CDR2 as YFSETQ. The CDR3 region has the DNA TGCGCCAGCAGCCTAACCCCAGGGACTGAAGCTTTCTTT. Protein product: CASSLTPGTEAFF.

In DNA, the CDR3 is TGCGCCAGCAGCTTGACAGGCCAGGCTACTGAAGCTTTCTTT. Translated, it gives CASSLTGQATEAFF. The J gene is TRBJ1-1, the V gene TRBV5-1; TRBD1 is a possible D gene (5 bases). V lost 1 base and J 5 bases, leaving 12 bases between the germline ends. The CDR3 consists of 14 residues. The germline V gene encodes CDR1 SGHRS and CDR2 YFSETQ.

The chain is built from TRBV6-2 or TRBV6-3 and TRBJ1-2; D is perhaps TRBD1 (5 bases). CDR1 is MNHEY, CDR2 SVGEGT, per germline. This CDR3 region has 14 residues. Trimming took 6 bases from V and 5 from J, leaving 16 bases between them. For the CDR3, the DNA is TGTGCCAGCAGCCCCTTTGGGGGGGAGTATGGCTACACCTTC. Amino acid sequence: CASSPFGGEYGYTF.

V is TRBV28 and J is TRBJ2-5; possibly TRBD2 for D (5 bases). Trimming took 8 bases from V and 5 from J, leaving 15 bases between them. The CDR3 sequence is 13 residues long. Germline V gene sequence: CDR1 MDHEN, CDR2 SYDVKM. The CDR3 DNA sequence: TGTGCCAGCCAGAGAGGGAGAGGGGAGACCCAGTACTTC. As protein: CASQRGRGETQYF.

The V gene is TRBV29-1, the J gene TRBJ1-5; a weak D match, TRBD1 (6 bases). CDR1 is SQVTM, CDR2 ANQGSEA, per germline. V shed 4 bases and J shed 3 bases, with 13 bases lying between them. The CDR3 has 14 amino acids. The chain's CDR3 is CSVGAQGVNQPQHF. For the CDR3, the DNA is TGCAGCGTTGGAGCACAGGGAGTCAATCAGCCCCAGCATTTT.

This chain links TRBV21-1 with TRBJ2-1; the table calls TRBD2, which could not be checked here. TRBV21-1 is a recognized pseudogene. This CDR3 is 15 amino acids long. The DNA for the CDR3 is TGTGCCAGCAGCAAATATCCCGCGGGAGGCCGAGAGCAGTTCTTC. It is translated as CASSKYPAGGREQFF.

V gene TRBV7-9 combines with J gene TRBJ2-2; D gene ambiguous. The germline V gene has CDR1 SEHNR and CDR2 FQNEAQ (reference sequence). Trimming stripped 3 bases from V and 5 bases from J, with 7 bases between. There are 13 residues in the CDR3. CDR3 in amino acids: CASSFIRTGELFF. CDR3 in DNA: TGTGCCAGCAGCTTTATCCGGACCGGGGAGCTGTTTTTT. The variable domain in full, with the rest retrieved from reference TRBV7-9 and TRBJ2-2, is DTGVSQNPRHKITKRGQNVTFRCDPISEHNRLYWYRQTLGQGPEFLTYFQNEAQLEKSRLLSDRFSAERPKGSFSTLEIQRTEQGDSAMYLCASSFIRTGELFFGEGSRLTVL.

This rearrangement joins TRBV6-5 to TRBJ1-2, with D maybe TRBD1 (6 bases). The germline V gene has CDR1 MNHEY and CDR2 SVGAGI. Trimming left V 8 bases short and J 2 bases short, with 18 bases between. The CDR3 extends over 15 amino acids. The CDR3 region has the DNA TGTGCCAGCGGAGGACAGAGCGGTGGCAACTATGGCTACACCTTC. It encodes CASGGQSGGNYGYTF.